This TCR beta chain is drawn from a study of blood T cell repertoires in COVID-19. Study at large: Collection of acute and convalescent COVID-19 samples took place in the United States, Italy and Spain. Nucleic acid was either cDNA or gDNA, and it came from T cells, B-cell-depleted T cells, or PBMCs.

The assay was immunoSEQ multiplex PCR, and TCRdb's table has in-frame clones only and misses some. The sample yields 250,000 or so clones, approximately 90% seen once. The V end was cut by 4 bases, the J end by 5 bases, with 18 bases between. The CDR3 is 16 amino acids. Per the germline V gene, CDR1 is SGHKS and CDR2 is YYEKEE (reference sequence). The chain couples TRBV5-5 to TRBJ1-4; the D gene is possibly TRBD1 (5 bases). The sequence derives from a woman aged 40 to 50 who had recovered from COVID-19. Sequenced sample: peripheral blood. CDR3: CASSAPGGSTNEKLFF. The CDR3 region has the DNA TGTGCCAGCAGCGCACCGGGGGGGAGCACCAATGAAAAACTGTTTTTT.